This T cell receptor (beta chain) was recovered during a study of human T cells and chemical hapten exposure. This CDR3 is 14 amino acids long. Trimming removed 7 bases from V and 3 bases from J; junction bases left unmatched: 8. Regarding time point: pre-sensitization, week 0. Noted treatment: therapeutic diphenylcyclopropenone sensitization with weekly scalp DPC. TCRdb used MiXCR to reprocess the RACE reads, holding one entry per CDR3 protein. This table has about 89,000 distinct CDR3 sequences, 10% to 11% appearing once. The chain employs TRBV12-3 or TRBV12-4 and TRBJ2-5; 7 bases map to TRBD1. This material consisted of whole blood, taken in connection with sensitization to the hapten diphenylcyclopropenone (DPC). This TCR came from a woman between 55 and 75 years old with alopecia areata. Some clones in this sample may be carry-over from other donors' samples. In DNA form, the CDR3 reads TGTGCCAGCATCCCAACAGGGGTAGAAGAGACCCAGTACTTC. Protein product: CASIPTGVEETQYF.